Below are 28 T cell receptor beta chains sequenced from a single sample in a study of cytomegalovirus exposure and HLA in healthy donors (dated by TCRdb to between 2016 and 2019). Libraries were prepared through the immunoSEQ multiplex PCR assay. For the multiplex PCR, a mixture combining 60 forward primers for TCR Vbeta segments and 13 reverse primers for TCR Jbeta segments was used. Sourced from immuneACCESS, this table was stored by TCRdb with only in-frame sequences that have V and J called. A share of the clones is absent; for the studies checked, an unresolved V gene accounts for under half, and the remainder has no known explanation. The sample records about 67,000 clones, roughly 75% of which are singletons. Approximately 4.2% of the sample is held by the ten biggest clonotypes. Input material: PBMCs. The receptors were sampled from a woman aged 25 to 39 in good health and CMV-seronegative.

The CDR3 DNA is TGTGCCAGCAACTCCGGGACTAGCAAGCAGTATTTT. Translating gives CASNSGTSKQYF. V gene TRBV2 combines with J gene TRBJ2-3; 9 bases are shared with TRBD2. Germline CDR1 reads SNHLY; CDR2 reads FYNNEI. This CDR3 region has 12 residues. Trimming removed 7 bases from V and 11 bases from J; junction bases left unmatched: 7.

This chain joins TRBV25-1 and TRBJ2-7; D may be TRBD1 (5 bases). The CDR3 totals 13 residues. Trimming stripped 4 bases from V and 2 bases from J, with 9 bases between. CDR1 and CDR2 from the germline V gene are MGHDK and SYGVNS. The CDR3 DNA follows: TGTGCCAGCAGTGCACAGGTGACCTACGAGCAGTACTTC. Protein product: CASSAQVTYEQYF.

The CDR3 loop is CASSRTSGRPDNEQFF. The CDR3 nucleotides read TGTGCCAGCAGTAGGACTAGCGGGAGGCCGGACAATGAGCAGTTCTTC. The chain joins TRBV2 to TRBJ2-1; 14 nucleotides line up with TRBD2. The CDR3 covers 16 residues. The germline CDR1 and CDR2 sequences are SNHLY and FYNNEI. V lost 5 bases to trimming and J lost 5 bases; unmatched junction nucleotides: 5.

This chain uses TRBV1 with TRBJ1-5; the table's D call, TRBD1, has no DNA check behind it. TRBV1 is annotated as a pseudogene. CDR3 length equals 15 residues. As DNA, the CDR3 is TGCACCAGCAGTCCCCAGGGGCATAGCAATCAGCCCCAGCATTTT. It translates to CTSSPQGHSNQPQHF.

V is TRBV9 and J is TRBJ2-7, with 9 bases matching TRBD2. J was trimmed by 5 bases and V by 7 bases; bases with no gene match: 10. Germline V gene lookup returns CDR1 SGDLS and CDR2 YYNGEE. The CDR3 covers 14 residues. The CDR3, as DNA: TGTGCCAGCGGCGGAGTAGCGGGGGATCACGAGCAGTACTTC. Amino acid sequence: CASGGVAGDHEQYF.

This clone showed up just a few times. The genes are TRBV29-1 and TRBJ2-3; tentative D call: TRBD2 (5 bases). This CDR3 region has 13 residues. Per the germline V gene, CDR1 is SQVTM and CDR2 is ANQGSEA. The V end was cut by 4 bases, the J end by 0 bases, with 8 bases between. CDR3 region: CSVVGGSTDTQYF. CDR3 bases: TGCAGCGTTGTCGGCGGGAGCACAGATACGCAGTATTTT.

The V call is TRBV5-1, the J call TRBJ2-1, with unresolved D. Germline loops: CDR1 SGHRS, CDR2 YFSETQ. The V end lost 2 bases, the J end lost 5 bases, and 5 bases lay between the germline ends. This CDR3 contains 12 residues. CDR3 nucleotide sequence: TGCGCCAGCAGCTTTACAGACAATGAGCAGTTCTTC. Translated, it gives CASSFTDNEQFF. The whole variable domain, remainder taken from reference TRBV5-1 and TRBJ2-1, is KAGVTQTPRYLIKTRGQQVTLSCSPISGHRSVSWYQQTPGQGLQFLFEYFSETQRNKGNFPGRFSGRQFSNSRSEMNVSTLELGDSALYLCASSFTDNEQFFGPGTRLTVL.

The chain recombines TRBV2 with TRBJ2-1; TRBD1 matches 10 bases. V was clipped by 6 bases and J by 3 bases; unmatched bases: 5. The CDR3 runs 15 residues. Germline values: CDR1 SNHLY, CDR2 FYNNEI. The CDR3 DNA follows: TGTGCCAGCAGGGTGGACAGGGGGGGCTACAATGAGCAGTTCTTC. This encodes CASRVDRGGYNEQFF. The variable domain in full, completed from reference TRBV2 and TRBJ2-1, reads EPEVTQTPSHQVTQMGQEVILRCVPISNHLYFYWYRQILGQKVEFLVSFYNNEISEKSEIFDDQFSVERPDGSNFTLKIRSTKLEDSAMYFCASRVDRGGYNEQFFGPGTRLTVL.

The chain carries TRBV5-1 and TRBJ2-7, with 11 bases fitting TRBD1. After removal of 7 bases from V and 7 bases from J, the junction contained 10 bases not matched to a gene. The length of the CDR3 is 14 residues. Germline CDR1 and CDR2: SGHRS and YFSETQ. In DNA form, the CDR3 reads TGCGCCAGCGGATCCGGGACAGGGGGTTCGGAGCAGTACTTC. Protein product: CASGSGTGGSEQYF.

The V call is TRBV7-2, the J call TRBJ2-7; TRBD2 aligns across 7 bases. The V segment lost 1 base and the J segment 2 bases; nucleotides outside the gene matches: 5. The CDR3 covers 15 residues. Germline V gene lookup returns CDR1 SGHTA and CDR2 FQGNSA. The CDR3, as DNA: TGTGCCAGCAGCTTAGTGGGCGCGGGGGCCTACGAGCAGTACTTC. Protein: CASSLVGAGAYEQYF. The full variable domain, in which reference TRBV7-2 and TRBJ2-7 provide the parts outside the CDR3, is GAGVSQSPSNKVTEKGKDVELRCDPISGHTALYWYRQSLGQGLEFLIYFQGNSAPDKSGLPSDRFSAERTGGSVSTLTIQRTQQEDSAVYLCASSLVGAGAYEQYFGPGTRLTVT.

The CDR3 spells CASSQGSHGGTEAFF. CDR3 DNA sequence: TGCGCCAGCAGTCAGGGCTCCCACGGGGGCACTGAAGCTTTCTTT. The chain carries TRBV4-1 and TRBJ1-1; D is possibly TRBD1 (5 bases). Looked up from germline, CDR1 is MGHRA and CDR2 is YSYEKL. The CDR3 covers 15 residues. V lost 6 bases and J lost 4, with 18 bases in between.

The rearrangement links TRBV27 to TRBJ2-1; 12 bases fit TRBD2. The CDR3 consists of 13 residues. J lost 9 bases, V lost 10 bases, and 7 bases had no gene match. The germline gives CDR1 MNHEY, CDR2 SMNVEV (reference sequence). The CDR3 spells CATSLAGGSEQFF. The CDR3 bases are TGTGCCACCTCACTAGCGGGGGGAAGTGAGCAGTTCTTC.

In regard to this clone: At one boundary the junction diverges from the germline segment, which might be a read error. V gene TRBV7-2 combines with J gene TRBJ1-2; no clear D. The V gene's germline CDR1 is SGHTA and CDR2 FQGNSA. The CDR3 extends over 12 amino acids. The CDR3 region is CASSLATYVYTF. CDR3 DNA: TGTGCCAGCAGCCTAGCAACATATGTCTACACCTTC.

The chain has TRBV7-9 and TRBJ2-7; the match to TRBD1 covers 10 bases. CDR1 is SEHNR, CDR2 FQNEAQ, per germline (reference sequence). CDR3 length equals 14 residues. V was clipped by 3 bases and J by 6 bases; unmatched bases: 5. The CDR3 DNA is TGTGCCAGCAGCTTTTTAGGACAGGGGGTCGAGCAGTACTTC. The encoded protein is CASSFLGQGVEQYF.

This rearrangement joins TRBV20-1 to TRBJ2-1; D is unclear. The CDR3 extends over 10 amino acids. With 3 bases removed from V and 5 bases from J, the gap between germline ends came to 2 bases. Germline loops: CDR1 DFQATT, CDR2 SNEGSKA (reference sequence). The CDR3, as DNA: TGCAGTGCTAGCAACAATGAGCAGTTCTTC. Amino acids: CSASNNEQFF.

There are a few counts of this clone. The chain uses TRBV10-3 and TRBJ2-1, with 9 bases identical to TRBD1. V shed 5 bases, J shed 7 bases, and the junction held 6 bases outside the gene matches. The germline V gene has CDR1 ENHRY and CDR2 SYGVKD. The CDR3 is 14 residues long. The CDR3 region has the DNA TGTGCCATCAGTACCGGGACAGGGAAGAATGAGCAGTTCTTC. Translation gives CAISTGTGKNEQFF.

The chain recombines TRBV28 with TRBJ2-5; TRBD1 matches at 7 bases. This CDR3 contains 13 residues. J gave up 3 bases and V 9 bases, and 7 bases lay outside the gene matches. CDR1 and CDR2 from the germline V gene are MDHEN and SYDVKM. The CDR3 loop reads CASRKGGKETQYF. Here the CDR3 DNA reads TGTGCCAGTCGGAAAGGGGGCAAAGAGACCCAGTACTTC.

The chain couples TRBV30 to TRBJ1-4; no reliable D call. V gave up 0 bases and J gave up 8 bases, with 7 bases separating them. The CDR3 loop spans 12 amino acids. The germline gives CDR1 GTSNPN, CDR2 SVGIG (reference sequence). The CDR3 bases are TGTGCCTGGAGTGTCACAGCCGAAAAACTGTTTTTT. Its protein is CAWSVTAEKLFF.

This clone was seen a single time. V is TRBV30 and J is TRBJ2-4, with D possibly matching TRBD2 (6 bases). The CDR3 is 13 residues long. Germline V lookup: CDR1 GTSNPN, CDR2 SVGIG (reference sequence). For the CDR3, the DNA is TGTGTGGGGGACTCCTATATGGGAAACATTCAGTACTTC. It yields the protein CVGDSYMGNIQYF.

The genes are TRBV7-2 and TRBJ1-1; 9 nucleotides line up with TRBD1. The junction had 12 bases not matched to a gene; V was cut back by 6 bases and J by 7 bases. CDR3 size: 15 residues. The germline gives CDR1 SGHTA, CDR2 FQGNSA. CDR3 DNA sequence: TGTGCCAGCAGGTCCGGGACAGGGATGTCCGGTGAAGCTTTCTTT. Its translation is CASRSGTGMSGEAFF.

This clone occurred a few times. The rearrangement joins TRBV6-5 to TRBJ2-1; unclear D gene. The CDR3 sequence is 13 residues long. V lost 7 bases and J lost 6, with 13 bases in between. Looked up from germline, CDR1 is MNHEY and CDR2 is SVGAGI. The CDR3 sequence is CASTDRLSNEQFF. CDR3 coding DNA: TGTGCCAGCACCGATAGACTCTCCAATGAGCAGTTCTTC.

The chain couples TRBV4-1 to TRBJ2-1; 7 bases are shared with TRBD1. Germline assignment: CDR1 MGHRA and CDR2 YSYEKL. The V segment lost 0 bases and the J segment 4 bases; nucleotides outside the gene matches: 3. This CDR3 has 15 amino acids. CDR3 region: CASSQDGTEYNEQFF. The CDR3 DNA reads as TGCGCCAGCAGCCAAGACGGGACAGAGTACAATGAGCAGTTCTTC.

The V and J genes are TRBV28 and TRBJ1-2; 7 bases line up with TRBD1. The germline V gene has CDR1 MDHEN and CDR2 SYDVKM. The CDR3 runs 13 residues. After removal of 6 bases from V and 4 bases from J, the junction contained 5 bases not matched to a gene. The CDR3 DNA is TGTGCCAGCAGCCCGACAGGGCTCTATGGCTACACCTTC. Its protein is CASSPTGLYGYTF.

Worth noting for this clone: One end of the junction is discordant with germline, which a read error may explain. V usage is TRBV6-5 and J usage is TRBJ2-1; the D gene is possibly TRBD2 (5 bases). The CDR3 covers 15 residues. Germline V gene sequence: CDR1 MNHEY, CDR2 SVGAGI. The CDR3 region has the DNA TGTGCCAGCAGTTACTCCCCGGCAGACTACAATGGGCAGTTCTTC. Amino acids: CASSYSPADYNGQFF.

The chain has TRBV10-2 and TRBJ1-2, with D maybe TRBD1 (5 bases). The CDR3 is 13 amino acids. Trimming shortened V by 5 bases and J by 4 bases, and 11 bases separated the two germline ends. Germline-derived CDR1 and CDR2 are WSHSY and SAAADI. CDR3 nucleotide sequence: TGCGCCAGCAGTTCTGACAGTCCCTATGGCTACACCTTC. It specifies CASSSDSPYGYTF.

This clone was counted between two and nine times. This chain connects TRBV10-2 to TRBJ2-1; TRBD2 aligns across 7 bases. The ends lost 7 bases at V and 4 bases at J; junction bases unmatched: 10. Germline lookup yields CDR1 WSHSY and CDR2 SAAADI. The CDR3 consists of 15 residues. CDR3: CASKVGGSSYNEQFF. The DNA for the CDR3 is TGCGCCAGCAAAGTGGGCGGGAGTAGTTACAATGAGCAGTTCTTC.

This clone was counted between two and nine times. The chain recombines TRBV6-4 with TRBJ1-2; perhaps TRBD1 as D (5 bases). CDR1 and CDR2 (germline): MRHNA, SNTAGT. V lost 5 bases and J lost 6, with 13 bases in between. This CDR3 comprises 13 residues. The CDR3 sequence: CASSPQGGNGYTF. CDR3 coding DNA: TGTGCCAGCAGTCCCCAGGGCGGGAATGGCTACACCTTC.

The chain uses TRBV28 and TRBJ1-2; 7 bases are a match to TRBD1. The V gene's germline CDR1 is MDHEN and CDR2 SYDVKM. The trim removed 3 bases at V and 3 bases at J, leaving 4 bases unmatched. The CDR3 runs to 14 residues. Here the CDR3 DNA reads TGTGCCAGCAGTTTCGGGACAGCCGACTATGGCTACACCTTC. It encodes CASSFGTADYGYTF.